This T cell receptor beta chain was profiled in a study of siplizumab effects on memory and regulatory T cells (dated by TCRdb to between 2019 and 2020). For the study in its entirety: The effect of the anti-CD2 antibody siplizumab on alloreactive T-cell subsets was examined in allogeneic mixed lymphocyte reactions constructed from human PBMCs. Paper-wide results and their limitations: Roughly 75-95% of proliferating CD4+ or CD8+ clones could not be assigned a naive or memory phenotype. Unstimulated naive T cells appeared more diverse than memory T cells, and naive cells seemed to contribute substantially to the alloresponse. Whether proliferating Tregs from siplizumab cultures were suppressive was not functionally confirmed. The cumulative frequency of alloreactive sequences that could be traced back to unstimulated CD4+ memory T cells was significantly reduced by siplizumab. Because sequences at frequencies below about 10^-5 were poorly captured, only a minor fraction of alloreactive clones could be mapped back to unstimulated subsets. Of the alloreactive CD4+ clones that could be mapped, the Treg-derived share averaged about 63% with siplizumab compared with about 25% in control reactions.

Additional sequencing covered unstimulated subsets from a few donor pairs, namely CD8+ effector memory, CD4+ naive, CD8+ TEMRA, CD4+ memory and CD8+ naive. Sorted unstimulated T cells, along with proliferating T cells recovered from mixed lymphocyte reactions, underwent TCRbeta CDR3 sequencing. Fresh whole blood from about eleven HLA-typed healthy donors served as the source for isolating PBMCs. The library was generated by the immunoSEQ multiplex PCR assay. Around 10^5 TCR templates per sample were assayed by the deep sequencing platform. Genomic DNA extracted from sorted T cells was used for TCRbeta CDR3 sequencing. The published analysis was carried out like this. The R programming language was used for the clonal analysis of the TCRbeta CDR3 data. Alloreactive CD4+ and CD8+ clones were defined by comparing unstimulated samples with post-reaction CFSE-low samples. Regulatory or non-regulatory origin of alloreactive CD4+ clones was assigned by matching sequences to the sorted unstimulated Treg and non-Treg repertoires. TCRdb took over this immuneACCESS table, retaining in-frame rearrangements with V and J assigned. Such tables are incomplete; in checked studies, under half of the missing clones stem from an unresolved V gene, and the remainder is unexplained. V and J calls and clone size are as listed in that table; D and trimming were resolved from the DNA. Present in this sample are tens of thousands of clones, about 96% of which were seen just once. The ten biggest clones cover 0.025% to 0.035% of the sample.

Taken from the germline V gene, the CDR1 and CDR2 loops are SNHLY and FYNNEI. The CDR3 sequence holds 13 residues, the cysteine and phenylalanine included. Only CDR3 DNA remains: 39 bases, in frame from the first base. V trim: 11 bases; J trim: 2 bases; unmatched bases: 6. A remark on this clone: Its antigen is unknown. No base quality information exists; no much larger clone differs at one position.

Recombination connected TRBV2 to TRBJ2-1, and 7 bases in between align with TRBD2. The source material was naive CD4+ T cells sorted from blood. Taken with the paper, the label for cell subset or site translates to: unstimulated naive T cells. This TCR came from a human donor in good health. The DNA sequence follows: TGTGCCGGTGGGGAGGGAACCTACAATGAGCAGTTCTTC. Translated, this is CAGGEGTYNEQFF.